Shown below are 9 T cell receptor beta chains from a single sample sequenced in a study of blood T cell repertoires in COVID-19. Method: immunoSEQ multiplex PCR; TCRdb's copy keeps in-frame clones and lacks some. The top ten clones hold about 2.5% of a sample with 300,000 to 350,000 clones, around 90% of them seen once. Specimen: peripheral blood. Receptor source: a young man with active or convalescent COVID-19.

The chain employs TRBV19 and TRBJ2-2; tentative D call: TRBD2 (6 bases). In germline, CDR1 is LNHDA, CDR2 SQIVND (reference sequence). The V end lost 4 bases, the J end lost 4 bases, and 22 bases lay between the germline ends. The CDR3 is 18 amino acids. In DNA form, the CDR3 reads TGTGCCAGTAGTAACCGGGACTCACGACCGCGTTCCACCGGGGAGCTGTTTTTT. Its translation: CASSNRDSRPRSTGELFF.

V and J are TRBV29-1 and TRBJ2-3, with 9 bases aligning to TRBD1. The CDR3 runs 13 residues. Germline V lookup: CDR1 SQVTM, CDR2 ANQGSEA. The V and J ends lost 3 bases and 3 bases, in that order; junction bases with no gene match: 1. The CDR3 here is CSVEGQGTDTQYF. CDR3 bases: TGCAGCGTTGAGGGACAGGGAACAGATACGCAGTATTTT.

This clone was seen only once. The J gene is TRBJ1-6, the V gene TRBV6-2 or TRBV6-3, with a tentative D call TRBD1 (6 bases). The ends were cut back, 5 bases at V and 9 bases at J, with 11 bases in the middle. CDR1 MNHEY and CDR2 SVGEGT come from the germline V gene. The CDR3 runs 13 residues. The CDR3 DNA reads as TGTGCCAGCAGTGGGGACACACCTTCACCCCTCCACTTT. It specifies CASSGDTPSPLHF.

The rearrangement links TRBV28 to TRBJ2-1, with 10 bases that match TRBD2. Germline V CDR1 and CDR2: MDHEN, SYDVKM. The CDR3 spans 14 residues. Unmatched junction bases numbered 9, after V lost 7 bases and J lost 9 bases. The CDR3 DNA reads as TGTGCCAGCAAAGCGGGAGGGCCACGCGGTGAGCAGTTCTTC. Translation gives CASKAGGPRGEQFF.

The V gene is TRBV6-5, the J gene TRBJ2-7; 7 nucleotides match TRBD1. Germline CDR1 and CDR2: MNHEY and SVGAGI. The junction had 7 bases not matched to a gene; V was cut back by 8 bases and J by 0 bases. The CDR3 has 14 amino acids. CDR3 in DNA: TGTGCCAGCCGATCACAGGGGATCTCCTACGAGCAGTACTTC. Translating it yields CASRSQGISYEQYF.

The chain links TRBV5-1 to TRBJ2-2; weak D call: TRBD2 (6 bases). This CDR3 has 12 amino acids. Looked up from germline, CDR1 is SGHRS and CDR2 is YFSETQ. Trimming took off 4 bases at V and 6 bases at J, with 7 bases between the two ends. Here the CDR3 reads CASSRRAGELFF. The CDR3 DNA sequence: TGCGCCAGCAGCCGGAGGGCCGGGGAGCTGTTTTTT. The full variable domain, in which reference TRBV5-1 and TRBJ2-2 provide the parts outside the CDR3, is KAGVTQTPRYLIKTRGQQVTLSCSPISGHRSVSWYQQTPGQGLQFLFEYFSETQRNKGNFPGRFSGRQFSNSRSEMNVSTLELGDSALYLCASSRRAGELFFGEGSRLTVL.

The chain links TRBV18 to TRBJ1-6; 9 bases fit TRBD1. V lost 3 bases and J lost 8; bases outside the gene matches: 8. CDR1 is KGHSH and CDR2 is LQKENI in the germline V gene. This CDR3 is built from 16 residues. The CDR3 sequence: CASSPVPGQGDSPLHF. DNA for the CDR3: TGTGCCAGCTCACCTGTCCCGGGACAGGGAGATTCACCCCTCCACTTT.

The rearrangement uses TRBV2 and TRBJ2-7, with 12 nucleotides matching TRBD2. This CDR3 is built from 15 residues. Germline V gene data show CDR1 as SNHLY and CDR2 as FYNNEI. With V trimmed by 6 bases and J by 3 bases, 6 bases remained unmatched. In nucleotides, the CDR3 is TGTGCCAGCAGGGCCAAACTAGCGGGAGGCTACGAGCAGTACTTC. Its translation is CASRAKLAGGYEQYF.

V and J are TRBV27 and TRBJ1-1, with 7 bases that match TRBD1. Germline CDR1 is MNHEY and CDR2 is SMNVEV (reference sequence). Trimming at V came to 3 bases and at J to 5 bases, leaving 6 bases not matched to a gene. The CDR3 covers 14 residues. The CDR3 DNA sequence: TGTGCCAGCAGTTTTGGGGACAGTGGAACTGAAGCTTTCTTT. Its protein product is CASSFGDSGTEAFF.